This T cell receptor beta chain was sequenced in a study of healthy donors' naive CD4 and CD8 T cells. Trimming took off 1 base at V and 8 bases at J, with 9 bases between the two ends. CDR3 length equals 12 residues. CDR1 is SGHNT and CDR2 is YYREEE in the germline V gene (reference sequence). Starting from about 0.55 ug of total RNA, TCR libraries were made with linear amplification. TCRdb passed the reads through MiXCR, listing each CDR3 protein once. The sample lists 150,000 to 200,000 distinct CDR3 sequences; around 80% were seen once. V usage is TRBV5-4 and J usage is TRBJ1-1; D is perhaps TRBD1 (6 bases). The receptor's source is a pool of human donors in good health; the sample pools cells from several healthy donors. Sequencing used naive CD4+ and CD8+ T cells sorted from blood, pooled from several donors. The CDR3 DNA reads TGTGCCAGCAGCTTGAGTGGGGGCGAAGCTTTCTTT. It codes for CASSLSGGEAFF.